One sample yielded the 7 T cell receptor beta chains listed below, sequenced in a study of blood T cell repertoires in COVID-19. TCRdb keeps only in-frame clones here, not all; method: immunoSEQ multiplex PCR. Found here are some 250,000 clones, 65% to 85% of them singletons; the top ten hold around 30%. Material for sequencing was peripheral blood. Receptors originate from a middle-aged man with acute or convalescent COVID-19.

This clone was counted a single time. The chain joins TRBV9 to TRBJ1-1; a weak D match, TRBD1 (6 bases). Germline V gene lookup returns CDR1 SGDLS and CDR2 YYNGEE. The CDR3 covers 16 residues. Trimming pared 3 bases from V and 2 bases from J, leaving 17 bases between. The DNA for the CDR3 is TGTGCCAGCAGCGGGGGGCGGACGCAGGTAAACACTGAAGCTTTCTTT. This encodes CASSGGRTQVNTEAFF.

The chain combines TRBV10-1 with TRBJ2-2; perhaps TRBD2 as D (5 bases). V gave up 3 bases and J gave up 7 bases, with 12 bases separating them. This CDR3 comprises 14 residues. CDR1 WNHNN and CDR2 SYGVQD come from the germline V gene (reference sequence). CDR3 in amino acids: CASSDSLANGELFF. The CDR3 DNA sequence: TGCGCCAGCAGTGACAGCCTAGCTAACGGGGAGCTGTTTTTT.

The chain is built from TRBV20-1 and TRBJ1-4; possibly TRBD1 for D (6 bases). The CDR3 is 13 amino acids. V gave up 3 bases and J gave up 6 bases, with 11 bases separating them. Germline V gene data show CDR1 as DFQATT and CDR2 as SNEGSKA (reference sequence). The CDR3 sequence is CSASKPGDEKLFF. CDR3 sequence (DNA): TGCAGTGCTAGTAAGCCAGGGGATGAAAAACTGTTTTTT.

The gene calls are TRBV7-9 and TRBJ1-4; 7 bases line up with TRBD1. The J segment lost 8 bases and the V segment lost 1 base, leaving 4 bases of the junction unmatched. The germline CDR1 and CDR2 sequences are SEHNR and FQNEAQ (reference sequence). The CDR3 runs to 14 residues. The CDR3 protein is CASSLEGGGEKLFF. CDR3 nucleotide sequence: TGTGCCAGCAGCTTAGAAGGGGGCGGGGAAAAACTGTTTTTT.

The chain is built from TRBV19 and TRBJ2-1; 12 bases line up with TRBD1. The CDR3 length is 14 residues. CDR1 and CDR2 (germline): LNHDA, SQIVND (reference sequence). V lost 6 bases, J lost 9 bases, and 6 bases stayed unmatched. CDR3 loop: CASSGTGGIGEQFF. As DNA, the CDR3 is TGTGCCAGTAGCGGGACAGGGGGCATCGGTGAGCAGTTCTTC.

The chain couples TRBV11-2 to TRBJ1-2; no clear D. Germline lookup yields CDR1 SGHAT and CDR2 FQNNGV. The V gene lost 1 base and the J gene lost 8 bases, with 14 bases spanning the gap. The CDR3 loop spans 14 amino acids. In DNA, the CDR3 is TGTGCCAGCAGCTTAGGAACGCGGGCTTGGGGCTACACCTTC. Translated: CASSLGTRAWGYTF.

V and J are TRBV9 and TRBJ2-5; D is perhaps TRBD1 (6 bases). Germline values: CDR1 SGDLS, CDR2 YYNGEE. The CDR3 loop spans 16 amino acids. The V and J ends lost 2 bases and 2 bases respectively, with 16 bases between them. CDR3 region: CASSVGAMLQQETQYF. CDR3 DNA sequence: TGTGCCAGCAGCGTGGGGGCCATGCTTCAACAAGAGACCCAGTACTTC.